This T cell receptor (beta chain) emerged from a study of blood T cell repertoires in COVID-19. Across the study: Sites in the United States, Italy and Spain provided acute and convalescent COVID-19 samples. Nucleic acid was either cDNA or gDNA, and it came from T cells, B-cell-depleted T cells, or PBMCs.

In the original analysis: For nucleated cells, counts were estimated from reference gene primer amplification. TCRdb keeps only in-frame clones here, not all; method: immunoSEQ multiplex PCR. V, J and clone size reflect that table, while D and trimming were determined from the DNA. The data contain around 170,000 clones, 88% of them singletons. This TCR was sampled from a man between 60 and 70 years old with acute or convalescent COVID-19. Sequenced input: peripheral blood.

CDR3: CASSARQGSSTDTQYF. CDR3 sequence (DNA): TGTGCCAGCAGCGCCCGACAGGGTTCTAGCACAGATACGCAGTATTTT. The chain has TRBV7-9 and TRBJ2-3; TRBD1 matches at 7 bases. The germline gives CDR1 SEHNR, CDR2 FQNEAQ (reference sequence). The CDR3 length is 16 residues. V trimming: 5 bases; J trimming: 0 bases; junction bases outside the gene matches: 8.